The 26 T cell receptor beta chains in this list originate from one sample, sequenced in a study of neurological immune-mediated disorders. From the 5' RACE reads, TCRdb called clonotypes with MiXCR, one entry per CDR3 protein. In the table there are about 54,000 distinct CDR3 sequences, more than 3% of which are singletons. The material sequenced was CD4+ T cells from blood. These receptors were obtained from a woman in her forties with multiple sclerosis.

This clonotype was found many times. V gene TRBV5-1 combines with J gene TRBJ1-1; D is unclear. Trimming left V 1 base short and J 1 base short, with 8 bases between. Germline CDR1 SGHRS, CDR2 YFSETQ. This CDR3 comprises 14 residues. The CDR3 sequence: CASSLLGSNTEAFF. Written as DNA, the CDR3 is TGCGCCAGCAGCTTGTTAGGGTCGAACACTGAAGCTTTCTTT.

At least ten counts were recorded for this clonotype. The V call is TRBV24-1, the J call TRBJ2-3; perhaps TRBD2 as D (5 bases). This CDR3 region has 13 residues. The V end was cut by 5 bases, the J end by 5 bases, with 10 bases between. CDR1 is KGHDR, CDR2 SFDVKD, per germline. The DNA for the CDR3 is TGTGCCACCAGTGGAGGACTGCAAGATACGCAGTATTTT. This translates into CATSGGLQDTQYF.

In this sample, this clonotype turned up many times. The chain couples TRBV18 to TRBJ2-7, with D possibly called TRBD1 or TRBD2 (5 bases each). V was pared by 4 bases and J by 4 bases, with 14 bases between. The CDR3 covers 14 residues. Germline V lookup: CDR1 KGHSH, CDR2 LQKENI. CDR3 in DNA: TGTGCCAGCTCACTTCGGGACGTAGGGTACGAGCAGTACTTC. Residues: CASSLRDVGYEQYF.

The chain carries TRBV19 and TRBJ1-2, with D perhaps TRBD1 (6 bases). This CDR3 is built from 16 residues. Germline V CDR1 and CDR2: LNHDA, SQIVND (reference sequence). The V and J ends lost 3 bases and 7 bases respectively, with 21 bases between them. CDR3 loop: CASSISPATGTSGYTF. The DNA of the CDR3 is TGTGCCAGTAGTATTTCCCCCGCGACAGGCACTAGTGGCTACACCTTC.

In this sample, this clonotype turned up many times. The V call is TRBV4-1, the J call TRBJ2-1; D is uncertain. The CDR3 consists of 14 residues. Germline CDR1 MGHRA, CDR2 YSYEKL. V lost 1 base and J 8 bases, leaving 12 bases between the germline ends. The CDR3 DNA reads TGCGCCAGCAGCCAAGCCCCGGAGAGCGATGAGCAGTTCTTC. Translated: CASSQAPESDEQFF.

The table lists this clonotype with many counts. The V and J genes are TRBV7-8 and TRBJ1-2; no reliable D call. V lost 2 bases, J lost 8 bases, and 9 bases lay in between. The CDR3 is 12 amino acids. CDR1 SGHVS and CDR2 FQNEAQ come from the germline V gene. CDR3 sequence (DNA): TGTGCCAGCAGCTTAAACAGTCTGGGCTACACCTTC. As protein: CASSLNSLGYTF. The variable domain in full, with the rest retrieved from reference TRBV7-8 and TRBJ1-2, is GAGVSQSPRYKVAKRGQDVALRCDPISGHVSLFWYQQALGQGPEFLTYFQNEAQLDKSGLPSDRFFAERPEGSVSTLKIQRTQQEDSAVYLCASSLNSLGYTFGSGTRLTVV.

The table lists this clonotype with many counts. The chain employs TRBV18 and TRBJ1-3; weak D call: TRBD1 (5 bases). The V end was cut by 3 bases, the J end by 4 bases, with 16 bases between. The length of the CDR3 is 16 residues. Germline CDR1 and CDR2: KGHSH and LQKENI. CDR3 loop: CASSPVRVIDGNTIYF. The CDR3 coding sequence is TGTGCCAGCTCACCGGTCAGGGTGATAGACGGAAACACCATATATTTT.

This clonotype was observed at least ten times. This rearrangement joins TRBV5-1 to TRBJ2-7, with 8 bases lining up with TRBD1. V lost 0 bases, J lost 0 bases, and 2 bases stayed unmatched. Per the germline V gene, CDR1 is SGHRS and CDR2 is YFSETQ. CDR3 length: 15 residues. CDR3 region: CASSLETGASYEQYF. CDR3 in DNA: TGCGCCAGCAGCTTGGAGACAGGGGCCTCCTACGAGCAGTACTTC.

This clonotype occurred many times. The V gene is TRBV14, the J gene TRBJ2-3, with 9 bases that match TRBD2. The V segment lost 2 bases and the J segment 0 bases; nucleotides outside the gene matches: 6. CDR1 is SGHDN, CDR2 FVKESK, per germline. CDR3 length: 17 amino acids. The CDR3 region has the DNA TGTGCCAGCAGCCAACTAGCGGGGTCATCTAGCACAGATACGCAGTATTTT. It translates to CASSQLAGSSSTDTQYF.

This clonotype was observed many times. The chain joins TRBV7-2 to TRBJ1-5; no firm D call. The CDR3 totals 15 residues. V was pared by 1 base and J by 6 bases, with 13 bases between. CDR1 and CDR2 from the germline V gene are SGHTA and FQGNSA. CDR3 sequence reads: CASSLVWQAVQPQHF. Written as DNA, the CDR3 is TGTGCCAGCAGCTTAGTGTGGCAGGCGGTTCAGCCCCAGCATTTT.

This clonotype turned up a few times. This sequence joins TRBV6-1 and TRBJ2-5, with D perhaps matching TRBD2 (7 bases). Germline assignment: CDR1 MNHNS and CDR2 SASEGT. The CDR3 loop spans 16 amino acids. The V and J ends lost 3 bases and 4 bases respectively, with 18 bases between them. CDR3 protein: CASSEGWGGLGETQYF. The CDR3 region has the DNA TGTGCCAGCAGTGAGGGGTGGGGGGGCCTAGGAGAGACCCAGTACTTC.

This clonotype was observed many times. The rearrangement links TRBV18 to TRBJ1-4, with a tentative D call TRBD1 (5 bases). Germline assignment: CDR1 KGHSH and CDR2 LQKENI. Trimming left V 5 bases short and J 7 bases short, with 14 bases between. The CDR3 extends over 14 amino acids. CDR3 bases: TGTGCCAGCTCATCGGCCGGGGCGGGTGAAAAACTGTTTTTT. Translation gives CASSSAGAGEKLFF.

This clonotype came up many times. The rearrangement uses TRBV15 and TRBJ1-1; no clear D. The CDR3 extends over 15 amino acids. Trimming removed 0 bases from V and 1 base from J, with 9 bases in between. In germline, CDR1 is LNHNV, CDR2 YYDKDF (reference sequence). CDR3 DNA sequence: TGTGCCACCAGCAGAGATCTTGTTCCGAACACTGAAGCTTTCTTT. It yields the protein CATSRDLVPNTEAFF.

This clonotype occurred many times. CDR3 bases: TGTGCCACCAGCAAACATAACCGAGAGACCCAGTACTTC. It encodes CATSKHNRETQYF. J is TRBJ2-5 and V is TRBV15; D uncertain. This CDR3 is built from 13 residues. CDR1 is LNHNV, CDR2 YYDKDF, per germline (reference sequence). V was cut by 4 bases and J by 4 bases, with 10 bases left in between. The complete variable domain, with remaining parts taken from reference TRBV15 and TRBJ2-5, reads DAMVIQNPRYQVTQFGKPVTLSCSQTLNHNVMYWYQQKSSQAPKLLFHYYDKDFNNEADTPDNFQSRRPNTSFCFLDIRSPGLGDTAMYLCATSKHNRETQYFGPGTRLLVL.

This clonotype was counted ten times or more. The V and J genes are TRBV7-9 and TRBJ2-3, with 7 nucleotides matching TRBD1. J gave up 4 bases and V 4 bases, and 17 bases lay outside the gene matches. Germline assignment: CDR1 SEHNR and CDR2 FQNEAQ (reference sequence). The CDR3 contains 18 residues. The CDR3 DNA is TGTGCCAGCAGCTCGCCCCGGGGCAGGGGGTCGGTGGCAGATACGCAGTATTTT. Translation: CASSSPRGRGSVADTQYF.

This clonotype has a count of ten or more. The CDR3 protein is CASSLDTGALGYEQYF. The CDR3 DNA is TGCGCCAGCAGCCTGGATACAGGGGCGCTCGGCTACGAGCAGTACTTC. The gene calls are TRBV5-1 and TRBJ2-7; 7 positions agree with TRBD1. This CDR3 is built from 16 residues. V shed 4 bases and J 3 bases; nucleotides not matched to a gene: 13. Germline-derived CDR1 and CDR2 are SGHRS and YFSETQ.

This chain uses TRBV5-5 with TRBJ1-2; D unclear. The V gene lost 1 base and the J gene lost 3 bases, with 7 bases spanning the gap. The CDR3 runs to 13 residues. Germline loops: CDR1 SGHKS, CDR2 YYEKEE (reference sequence). The CDR3 region is CASSLPHHYGYTF. CDR3 coding DNA: TGTGCCAGCAGCTTGCCCCACCACTATGGCTACACCTTC. The full variable domain, its missing parts supplied by reference TRBV5-5 and TRBJ1-2, is DAGVTQSPTHLIKTRGQQVTLRCSPISGHKSVSWYQQVLGQGPQFIFQYYEKEERGRGNFPDRFSARQFPNYSSELNVNALLLGDSALYLCASSLPHHYGYTFGSGTRLTVV.

This clonotype was detected many times. The V gene is TRBV29-1, the J gene TRBJ2-7, with D uncertain. CDR1 SQVTM and CDR2 ANQGSEA come from the germline V gene. The CDR3 sequence is 13 residues long. The V end was cut by 7 bases, the J end by 2 bases, with 15 bases between. Here the CDR3 reads CSAVGSPTYEQYF. CDR3 in DNA: TGCAGCGCTGTCGGGTCCCCAACCTACGAGCAGTACTTC.

This clonotype was recorded at least ten times. The rearrangement uses TRBV5-1 and TRBJ2-3; the D gene is possibly TRBD1 (6 bases). Trimming left V 0 bases short and J 3 bases short, with 8 bases between. CDR1 and CDR2 from the germline V gene are SGHRS and YFSETQ. CDR3 length: 14 residues. In DNA form, the CDR3 reads TGCGCCAGCAGCTTGGAAAGGGGGACAGATACGCAGTATTTT. This sequence encodes CASSLERGTDTQYF.

There are many counts of this clonotype. The rearrangement uses TRBV11-2 and TRBJ1-1; D gene unclear. V lost 2 bases to trimming and J lost 6 bases, with 7 bases between them. Per the germline V gene, CDR1 is SGHAT and CDR2 is FQNNGV. The CDR3 has 12 amino acids. The CDR3 region has the DNA TGTGCCAGCAGCTTATCGAGGGCTGAAGCTTTCTTT. Translated: CASSLSRAEAFF.

This clonotype was detected ten times or more. This chain uses TRBV6-5 with TRBJ1-2, with D perhaps TRBD1 (5 bases). This CDR3 region has 14 residues. From germline, CDR1 is MNHEY and CDR2 SVGAGI. V dropped 8 bases and J dropped 7 bases, with 20 bases sitting between them. The CDR3 coding sequence is TGTGCCAGCCGCGAGAAGGGGAGGTGGTCTGGCTACACCTTC. Translating gives CASREKGRWSGYTF.

There are many counts of this clonotype. In DNA, the CDR3 is TGTGCCAGCAGCTCTCGGACTGTCACAGATACGCAGTATTTT. Translation: CASSSRTVTDTQYF. The rearrangement joins TRBV7-3 to TRBJ2-3, with D tentatively TRBD2 (5 bases). V gave up 4 bases and J gave up 2 bases, with 10 bases separating them. The CDR3 is 14 residues long. Per the germline V gene, CDR1 is SGHTA and CDR2 is FQGTGA.

This clonotype has ten or more counts. V and J are TRBV20-1 and TRBJ2-4, with D possibly being TRBD2 (6 bases). Germline CDR1 is DFQATT and CDR2 is SNEGSKA (reference sequence). The CDR3 consists of 14 residues. With 0 bases removed from V and 3 bases from J, the gap between germline ends came to 9 bases. Written as DNA, the CDR3 is TGCAGTGCTAGAGATTTCGGGGGCAAAAACATTCAGTACTTC. Residues: CSARDFGGKNIQYF.

This clonotype was detected many times. V and J are TRBV3-1 and TRBJ2-1; D gene uncertain. The length of the CDR3 is 15 residues. Germline V CDR1 and CDR2: LGHDT, YNNKEL (reference sequence). V shed 4 bases and J shed 4 bases, with 14 bases lying between them. The CDR3 is CASSPEIRNYNEQFF. CDR3 coding DNA: TGTGCCAGCAGCCCTGAGATCAGAAATTACAATGAGCAGTTCTTC.

This clonotype was seen at least ten times. This CDR3 is CASSLAGAPYNEQFF. Written as DNA, the CDR3 is TGCGCCAGCAGCTTGGCGGGGGCTCCTTACAATGAGCAGTTCTTC. The V call is TRBV5-1, the J call TRBJ2-1; D assignment may be TRBD1 or TRBD2 (6 bases each). The CDR3 is 15 amino acids. CDR1 is SGHRS and CDR2 is YFSETQ in the germline V gene. The V end was cut by 0 bases, the J end by 4 bases, with 11 bases between.

Many counts were recorded for this clonotype. The chain has TRBV5-1 and TRBJ2-7; D is uncertain. Germline-derived CDR1 and CDR2 are SGHRS and YFSETQ. Trimming removed 2 bases from V and 5 bases from J, with 14 bases in between. This CDR3 has 14 amino acids. CDR3 sequence: CASSLMAGTDEQYF. The CDR3 DNA is TGCGCCAGCAGCTTAATGGCAGGAACGGACGAGCAGTACTTC.